The 19 T cell receptor beta chains below all came from one sample that was sequenced in a study of T cells in Graves' hyperthyroidism and ophthalmopathy. TCR beta CDR3 region amplification was performed from RNA transcripts. First-round RT-PCR targeting the TCR CDR3 was performed with the HTBI primer set. Using its own MiXCR run on the multiplex PCR reads, TCRdb lists one record per CDR3 protein. The sample has 700,000 or so distinct CDR3 sequences, more than 12% seen once. Sequencing used blood. The receptor source for this set is a woman between 45 and 60 years old with Graves' ophthalmopathy.

This clonotype appeared many times. The chain links TRBV2 to TRBJ2-1; 7 bases align to TRBD2. This CDR3 region has 13 residues. The V gene's germline CDR1 is SNHLY and CDR2 FYNNEI. Losses at the gene ends were 6 bases for V and 5 bases for J; bases not matched to a gene: 4. The CDR3 coding sequence is TGTGCCAGCAGCCGGGACTACAACAATGAGCAGTTCTTC. It translates to CASSRDYNNEQFF.

This clonotype was seen just once. CDR3: CSAAGTASYEQYF. CDR3 nucleotide sequence: TGCAGTGCAGCCGGGACAGCCTCCTACGAGCAGTACTTC. V gene TRBV20-1 combines with J gene TRBJ2-7; 7 bases agree with TRBD1. The ends lost 6 bases at V and 0 bases at J; junction bases unmatched: 5. The CDR3 contains 13 residues. CDR1 DFQATT and CDR2 SNEGSKA come from the germline V gene (reference sequence).

This clonotype appeared many times. An end of the junction does not agree with germline; a read error may underlie this. V usage is TRBV5-1 and J usage is TRBJ2-6; D unresolved. The CDR3 has 14 amino acids. CDR1 and CDR2 (germline): SGHRS, YFSETQ. CDR3 bases: TGTGCCAGCAGTTTCAGCTCTGGGGCCAACGTCCTGACTTTC. Encoded protein: CASSFSSGANVLTF.

The chain links TRBV29-1 to TRBJ2-7, with 7 nucleotides matching TRBD1. After removal of 5 bases from V and 2 bases from J, the junction contained 12 bases not matched to a gene. The CDR3 extends over 15 amino acids. Germline V gene lookup returns CDR1 SQVTM and CDR2 ANQGSEA. CDR3 protein: CSVKRTGASPYEQYF. CDR3 in DNA: TGCAGCGTTAAAAGGACAGGCGCAAGCCCCTACGAGCAGTACTTC.

This clonotype was seen at least ten times. The chain employs TRBV13 and TRBJ2-7, with TRBD1 matching 8 bases. The CDR3 length is 16 residues. Germline CDR1 is PRHDT and CDR2 is FYEKMQ (reference sequence). V lost 4 bases to trimming and J lost 5 bases; unmatched junction nucleotides: 13. CDR3 protein: CASSSRGQGWVHEQYF. Here the CDR3 DNA reads TGTGCCAGCAGCTCCCGAGGACAGGGATGGGTCCACGAGCAGTACTTC.

This clonotype occurred many times. This chain connects TRBV29-1 to TRBJ2-3; 13 bases agree with TRBD2. Germline V gene lookup returns CDR1 SQVTM and CDR2 ANQGSEA. The CDR3 totals 15 residues. V trimming: 4 bases; J trimming: 0 bases; junction bases outside the gene matches: 1. CDR3 loop: CSVGTSGGSTDTQYF. The CDR3 nucleotides are TGCAGCGTTGGGACTAGCGGGGGTAGCACAGATACGCAGTATTTT.

This clonotype was seen only a few times. The V gene is TRBV3-2, the J gene TRBJ2-1; no DNA check was done on the table's D call, TRBD2. TRBV3-2 is tagged as a pseudogene. This CDR3 contains 19 residues. The CDR3 reads CASSQDFVSGRRSYNEQFF. The DNA of the CDR3 is TGTGCCAGCAGCCAAGATTTTGTTAGCGGGAGACGCTCCTACAATGAGCAGTTCTTC.

This clonotype was counted ten times or more. The chain recombines TRBV6-1 with TRBJ2-3; D is possibly TRBD2 (5 bases). The germline V gene has CDR1 MNHNS and CDR2 SASEGT. The CDR3 contains 13 residues. V lost 6 bases to trimming and J lost 2 bases, with 9 bases between them. CDR3 loop: CASRARATDTQYF. In DNA form, the CDR3 reads TGTGCCAGCAGAGCGAGGGCCACAGATACGCAGTATTTT.

This clonotype was detected ten times or more. The genes are TRBV7-9 and TRBJ2-1, with TRBD2 matching over 14 bases. The CDR3 length is 15 residues. V lost 4 bases and J lost 9; bases outside the gene matches: 5. Per germline, CDR1 SEHNR and CDR2 FQNEAQ (reference sequence). CDR3 amino acids: CASSSEGLAGGEQFF. The CDR3 region has the DNA TGTGCCAGCAGCTCCGAAGGACTAGCGGGGGGTGAGCAGTTCTTC.

This clonotype occurred many times. Germline is not matched at one junction end, which may reflect a read error. The chain couples TRBV7-2 to TRBJ2-3; 8 nucleotides match TRBD2. CDR1 is SGHTA and CDR2 is FQGNSA in the germline V gene. The CDR3 runs to 16 residues. DNA for the CDR3: TGTGCCAACAGCACCCATGGCGGGGGGCGGTCGTATACGCAGTATTTT. Translation: CANSTHGGGRSYTQYF.

The rearrangement joins TRBV7-9 to TRBJ2-1; TRBD1 is a possible D gene (5 bases). CDR1 SEHNR and CDR2 FQNEAQ come from the germline V gene (reference sequence). The CDR3 runs to 15 residues. V was clipped by 7 bases and J by 0 bases, with 13 bases between them. For the CDR3, the DNA is TGTGCCAGCACCTGGGGTGACAGCTCCTACAATGAGCAGTTCTTC. It encodes CASTWGDSSYNEQFF.

The rearrangement uses TRBV19 and TRBJ2-1, with 13 positions matching TRBD2. Losses at the gene ends were 4 bases for V and 5 bases for J; bases not matched to a gene: 5. The CDR3 totals 16 residues. CDR1 and CDR2 (germline): LNHDA, SQIVND (reference sequence). The CDR3 DNA follows: TGTGCCAGTAGTAGACTAGCGGGAGGAGTGGACAATGAGCAGTTCTTC. Residues: CASSRLAGGVDNEQFF.

This clonotype was counted at least ten times. The chain uses TRBV20-1 and TRBJ2-7, with 7 bases that match TRBD2. CDR3 length: 15 amino acids. Germline V CDR1 and CDR2: DFQATT, SNEGSKA (reference sequence). The V gene end was trimmed by 4 bases and the J gene end by 3 bases; junction bases not matched to a gene: 12. The CDR3 region has the DNA TGCAGTGCTACCGGGAGGCCCCCGAGAGACTACGAGCAGTACTTC. Amino acids: CSATGRPPRDYEQYF.

This clonotype showed up many times. The rearrangement uses TRBV11-2 and TRBJ2-5, with D possibly TRBD1 on 6 matching bases. There are 16 residues in the CDR3. With 5 bases removed from V and 3 bases from J, the gap between germline ends came to 19 bases. Germline CDR1 SGHAT, CDR2 FQNNGV. The CDR3 protein is CASSPRPGDKKETQYF. As DNA, the CDR3 is TGTGCCAGCAGCCCTCGTCCTGGGGACAAGAAAGAGACCCAGTACTTC.

This clonotype was seen repeatedly, ten times or more. The chain uses TRBV12-5 and TRBJ2-1, with 12 bases lining up with TRBD2. CDR3 length: 16 amino acids. Germline V lookup: CDR1 LGHNT, CDR2 FRNRAP. V trimming: 2 bases; J trimming: 10 bases; junction bases outside the gene matches: 9. The CDR3 here is CASGLQTSGRPGEQFF. CDR3 DNA sequence: TGTGCTAGTGGTTTGCAAACTAGCGGGAGGCCAGGGGAGCAGTTCTTC.

This clonotype was observed a few times. The rearrangement joins TRBV20-1 to TRBJ2-1; 8 bases are shared with TRBD2. The CDR3 has 15 amino acids. Germline trimming cut 3 bases from V and 7 bases from J; bases unmatched to any gene: 11. Germline loops: CDR1 DFQATT, CDR2 SNEGSKA (reference sequence). This CDR3 reads CSASGIAGFMNEQFF. The CDR3 DNA sequence: TGCAGTGCTAGCGGTATAGCGGGATTTATGAATGAGCAGTTCTTC.

This clonotype was observed many times. The V call is TRBV20-1, the J call TRBJ2-7, with a weak D call TRBD2 (5 bases). CDR3 length equals 16 residues. V was pared by 1 base and J by 2 bases, with 18 bases between. From germline, CDR1 is DFQATT and CDR2 SNEGSKA (reference sequence). CDR3 amino acids: CSARAPDSPSTYEQYF. The CDR3 DNA is TGCAGTGCTAGAGCGCCGGACTCACCCTCTACCTACGAGCAGTACTTC.

This clonotype showed up many times. The gene calls are TRBV6-4 and TRBJ1-5; 8 bases are a match to TRBD1. J lost 4 bases, V lost 6 bases, and 8 bases had no gene match. Germline CDR1 reads MRHNA; CDR2 reads SNTAGT. The CDR3 consists of 15 residues. Here the CDR3 reads CASSPTGVKNQPQHF. DNA for the CDR3: TGTGCCAGCAGCCCGACAGGGGTTAAGAATCAGCCCCAGCATTTT.

This clonotype has at least ten counts. The genes are TRBV20-1 and TRBJ2-3; 11 bases line up with TRBD2. CDR3 size: 15 residues. J lost 5 bases, V lost 0 bases, and 4 bases had no gene match. CDR1 is DFQATT, CDR2 SNEGSKA, per germline (reference sequence). CDR3 region: CSARDSGLAGDTQYF. CDR3 nucleotide sequence: TGCAGTGCTAGAGATAGCGGACTAGCGGGAGATACGCAGTATTTT.